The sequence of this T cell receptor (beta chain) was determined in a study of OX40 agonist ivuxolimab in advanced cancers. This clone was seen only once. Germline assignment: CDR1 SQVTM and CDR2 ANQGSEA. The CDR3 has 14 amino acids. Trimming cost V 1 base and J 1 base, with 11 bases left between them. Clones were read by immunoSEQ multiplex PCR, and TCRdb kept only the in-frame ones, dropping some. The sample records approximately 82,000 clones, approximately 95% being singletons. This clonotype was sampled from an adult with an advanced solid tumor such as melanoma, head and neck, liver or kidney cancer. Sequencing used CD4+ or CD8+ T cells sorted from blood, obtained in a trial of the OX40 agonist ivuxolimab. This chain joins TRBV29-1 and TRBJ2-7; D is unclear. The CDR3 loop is CSVEARERSYEQYF. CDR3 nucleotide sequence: TGCAGCGTTGAAGCCCGTGAGAGATCCTACGAGCAGTACTTC.